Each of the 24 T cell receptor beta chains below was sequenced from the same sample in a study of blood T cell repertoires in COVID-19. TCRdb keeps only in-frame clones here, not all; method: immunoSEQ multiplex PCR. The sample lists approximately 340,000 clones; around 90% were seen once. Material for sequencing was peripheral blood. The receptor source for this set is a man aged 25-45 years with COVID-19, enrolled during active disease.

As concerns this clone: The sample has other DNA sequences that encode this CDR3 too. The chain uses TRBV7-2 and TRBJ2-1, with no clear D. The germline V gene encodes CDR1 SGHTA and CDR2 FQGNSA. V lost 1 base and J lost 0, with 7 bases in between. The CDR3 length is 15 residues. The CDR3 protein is CASSLDRDSYNEQFF. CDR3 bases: TGTGCCAGCAGCTTAGATCGAGACTCCTACAATGAGCAGTTCTTC.

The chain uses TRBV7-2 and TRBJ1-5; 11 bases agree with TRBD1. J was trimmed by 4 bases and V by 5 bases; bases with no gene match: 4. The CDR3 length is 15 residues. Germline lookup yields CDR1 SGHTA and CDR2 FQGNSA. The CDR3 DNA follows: TGTGCCAGCAGCCGCGGACAGGGGGCGAATCAGCCCCAGCATTTT. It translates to CASSRGQGANQPQHF.

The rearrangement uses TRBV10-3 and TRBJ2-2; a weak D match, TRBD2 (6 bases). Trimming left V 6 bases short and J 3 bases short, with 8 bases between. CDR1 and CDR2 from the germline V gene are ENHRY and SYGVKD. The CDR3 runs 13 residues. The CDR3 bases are TGTGCCATCAGGGGAGGAGACACCGGGGAGCTGTTTTTT. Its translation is CAIRGGDTGELFF.

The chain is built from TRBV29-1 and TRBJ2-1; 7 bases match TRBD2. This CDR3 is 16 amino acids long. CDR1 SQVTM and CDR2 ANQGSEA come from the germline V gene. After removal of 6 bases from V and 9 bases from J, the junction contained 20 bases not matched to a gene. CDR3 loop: CSVPAGRSASGSEQFF. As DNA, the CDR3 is TGCAGCGTCCCAGCGGGGAGGAGCGCCTCGGGCAGTGAGCAGTTCTTC.

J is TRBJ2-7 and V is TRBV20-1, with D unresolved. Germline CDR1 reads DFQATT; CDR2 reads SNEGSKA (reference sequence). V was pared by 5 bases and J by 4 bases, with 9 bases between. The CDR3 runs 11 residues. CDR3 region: CSASPRYEQYF. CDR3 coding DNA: TGCAGTGCTTCTCCCAGGTACGAGCAGTACTTC.

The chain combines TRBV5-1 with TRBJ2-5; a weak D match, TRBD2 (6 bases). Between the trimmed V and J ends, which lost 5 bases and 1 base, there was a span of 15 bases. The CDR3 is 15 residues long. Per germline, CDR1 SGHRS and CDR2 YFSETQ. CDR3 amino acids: CASSGGRGTQETQYF. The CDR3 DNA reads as TGCGCCAGCAGTGGGGGTCGGGGGACCCAAGAGACCCAGTACTTC. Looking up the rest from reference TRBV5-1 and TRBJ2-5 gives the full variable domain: KAGVTQTPRYLIKTRGQQVTLSCSPISGHRSVSWYQQTPGQGLQFLFEYFSETQRNKGNFPGRFSGRQFSNSRSEMNVSTLELGDSALYLCASSGGRGTQETQYFGPGTRLLVL.

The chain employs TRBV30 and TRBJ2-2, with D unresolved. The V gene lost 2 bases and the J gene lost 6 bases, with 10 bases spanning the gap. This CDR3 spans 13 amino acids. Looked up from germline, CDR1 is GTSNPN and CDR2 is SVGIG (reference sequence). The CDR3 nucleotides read TGTGCCTGGAGTTGGCTCTCCTCCGGGGAGCTGTTTTTT. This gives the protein CAWSWLSSGELFF.

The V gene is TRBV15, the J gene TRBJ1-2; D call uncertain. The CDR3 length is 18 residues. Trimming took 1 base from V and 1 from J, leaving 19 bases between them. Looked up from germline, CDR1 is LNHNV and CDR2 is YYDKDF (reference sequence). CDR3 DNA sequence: TGTGCCACCAGCAGAGGACTTAACCCCCGGGAGATTAACTATGGCTACACCTTC. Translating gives CATSRGLNPREINYGYTF.

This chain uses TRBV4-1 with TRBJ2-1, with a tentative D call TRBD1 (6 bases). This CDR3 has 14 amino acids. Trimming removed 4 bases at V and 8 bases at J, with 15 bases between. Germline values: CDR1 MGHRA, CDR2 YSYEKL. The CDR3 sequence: CASSPTPDSDEQFF. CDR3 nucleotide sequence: TGCGCCAGCAGCCCCACCCCGGACAGCGATGAGCAGTTCTTC.

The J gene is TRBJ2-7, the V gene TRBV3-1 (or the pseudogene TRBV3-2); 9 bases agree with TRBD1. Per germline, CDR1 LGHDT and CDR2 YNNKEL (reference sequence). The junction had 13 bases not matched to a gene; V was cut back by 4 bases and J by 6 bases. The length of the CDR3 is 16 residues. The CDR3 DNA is TGTGCCAGCAGCCCCACCCCGGGACAGGGTCCCGTCGAGCAGTACTTC. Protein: CASSPTPGQGPVEQYF.

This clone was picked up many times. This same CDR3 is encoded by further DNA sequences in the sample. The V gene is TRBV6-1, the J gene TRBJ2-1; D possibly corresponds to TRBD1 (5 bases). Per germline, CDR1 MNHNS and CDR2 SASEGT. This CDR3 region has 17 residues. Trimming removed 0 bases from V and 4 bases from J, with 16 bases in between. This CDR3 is CASSEAHPIDRYNEQFF. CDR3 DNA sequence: TGTGCCAGCAGTGAAGCCCACCCAATAGACAGATACAATGAGCAGTTCTTC.

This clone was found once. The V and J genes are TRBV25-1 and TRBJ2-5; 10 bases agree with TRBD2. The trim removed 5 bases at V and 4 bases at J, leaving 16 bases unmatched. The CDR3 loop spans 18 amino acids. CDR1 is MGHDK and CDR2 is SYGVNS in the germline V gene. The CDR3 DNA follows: TGTGCCAGCAGTCCGATAGAAACCAGCGGGGGGGCCGGAGAGACCCAGTACTTC. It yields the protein CASSPIETSGGAGETQYF. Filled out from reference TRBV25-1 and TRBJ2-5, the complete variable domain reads EADIYQTPRYLVIGTGKKITLECSQTMGHDKMYWYQQDPGMELHLIHYSYGVNSTEKGDLSSESTVSRIRTEHFPLTLESARPSHTSQYLCASSPIETSGGAGETQYFGPGTRLLVL.

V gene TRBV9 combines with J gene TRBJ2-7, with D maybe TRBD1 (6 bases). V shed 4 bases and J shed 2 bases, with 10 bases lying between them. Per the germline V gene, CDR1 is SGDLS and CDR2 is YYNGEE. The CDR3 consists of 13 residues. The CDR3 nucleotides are TGTGCCAGCAGCCCCCGGACAGCCTACGAGCAGTACTTC. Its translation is CASSPRTAYEQYF. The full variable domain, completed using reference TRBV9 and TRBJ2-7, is DSGVTQTPKHLITATGQRVTLRCSPRSGDLSVYWYQQSLDQGLQFLIQYYNGEERAKGNILERFSAQQFPDLHSELNLSSLELGDSALYFCASSPRTAYEQYFGPGTRLTVT.

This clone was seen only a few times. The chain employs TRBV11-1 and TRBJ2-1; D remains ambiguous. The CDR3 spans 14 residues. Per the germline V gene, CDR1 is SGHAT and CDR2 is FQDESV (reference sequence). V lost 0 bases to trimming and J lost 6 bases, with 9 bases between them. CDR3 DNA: TGTGCCAGCAGCTTAGCGCTGGCAGGCAATGAGCAGTTCTTC. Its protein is CASSLALAGNEQFF.

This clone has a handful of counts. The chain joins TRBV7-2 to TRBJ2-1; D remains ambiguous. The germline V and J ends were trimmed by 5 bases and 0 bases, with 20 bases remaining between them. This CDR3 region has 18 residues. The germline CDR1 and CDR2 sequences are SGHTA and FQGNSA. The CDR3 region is CASSPALRLIDSYNEQFF. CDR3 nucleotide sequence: TGTGCCAGCAGCCCAGCCTTAAGACTCATCGACTCCTACAATGAGCAGTTCTTC.

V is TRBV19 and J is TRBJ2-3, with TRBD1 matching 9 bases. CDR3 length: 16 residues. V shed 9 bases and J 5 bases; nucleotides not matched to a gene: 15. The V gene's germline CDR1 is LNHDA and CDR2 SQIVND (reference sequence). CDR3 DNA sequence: TGTGCCAGCTCTCTCGAGGGGACAGGGTTCGTAGATACGCAGTATTTT. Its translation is CASSLEGTGFVDTQYF.

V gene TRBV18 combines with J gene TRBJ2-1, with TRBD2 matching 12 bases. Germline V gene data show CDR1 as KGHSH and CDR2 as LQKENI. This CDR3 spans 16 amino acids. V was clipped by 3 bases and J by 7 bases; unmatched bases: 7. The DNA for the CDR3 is TGTGCCAGCTCACCTCCGACAGGACTAGCGGGAAATGAGCAGTTCTTC. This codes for CASSPPTGLAGNEQFF.

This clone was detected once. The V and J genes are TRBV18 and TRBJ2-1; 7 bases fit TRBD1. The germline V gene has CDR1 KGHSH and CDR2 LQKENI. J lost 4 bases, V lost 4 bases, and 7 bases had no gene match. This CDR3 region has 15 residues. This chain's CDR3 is CASSRQGPSYNEQFF. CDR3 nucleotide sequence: TGTGCCAGCTCACGACAGGGCCCTTCTTACAATGAGCAGTTCTTC.

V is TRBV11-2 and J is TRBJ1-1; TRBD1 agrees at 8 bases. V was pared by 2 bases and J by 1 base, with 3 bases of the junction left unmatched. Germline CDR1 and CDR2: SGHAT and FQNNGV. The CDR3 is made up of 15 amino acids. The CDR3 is CASSLLGQGNTEAFF. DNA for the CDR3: TGTGCCAGCAGCTTACTTGGACAGGGGAACACTGAAGCTTTCTTT.

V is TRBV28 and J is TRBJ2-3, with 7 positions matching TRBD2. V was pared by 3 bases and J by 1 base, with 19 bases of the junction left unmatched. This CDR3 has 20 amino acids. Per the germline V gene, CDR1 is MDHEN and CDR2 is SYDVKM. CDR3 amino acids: CASSFFVLCHEGRGTDTQYF. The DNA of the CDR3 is TGTGCCAGCAGTTTTTTCGTTCTGTGCCACGAGGGGAGGGGCACAGATACGCAGTATTTT.

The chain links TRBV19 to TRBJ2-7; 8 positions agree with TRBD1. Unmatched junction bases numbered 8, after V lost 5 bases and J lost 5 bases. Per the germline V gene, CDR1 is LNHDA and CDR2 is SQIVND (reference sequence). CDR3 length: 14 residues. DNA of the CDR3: TGTGCCAGTAGTCTCTCACAGGGGGACAACGAGCAGTACTTC. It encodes CASSLSQGDNEQYF.

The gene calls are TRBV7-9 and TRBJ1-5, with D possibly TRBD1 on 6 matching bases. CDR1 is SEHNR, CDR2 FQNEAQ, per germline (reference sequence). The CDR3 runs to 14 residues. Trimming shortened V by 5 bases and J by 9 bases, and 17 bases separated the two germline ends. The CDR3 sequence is CASSATGRHPPQHF. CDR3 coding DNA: TGTGCCAGCAGCGCCACAGGGAGACATCCGCCCCAGCATTTT.

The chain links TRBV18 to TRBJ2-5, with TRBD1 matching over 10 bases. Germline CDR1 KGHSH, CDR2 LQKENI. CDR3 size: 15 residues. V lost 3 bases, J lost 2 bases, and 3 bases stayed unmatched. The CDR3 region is CASSPRQGAQETQYF. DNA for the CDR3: TGTGCCAGCTCACCTCGACAGGGGGCTCAAGAGACCCAGTACTTC.

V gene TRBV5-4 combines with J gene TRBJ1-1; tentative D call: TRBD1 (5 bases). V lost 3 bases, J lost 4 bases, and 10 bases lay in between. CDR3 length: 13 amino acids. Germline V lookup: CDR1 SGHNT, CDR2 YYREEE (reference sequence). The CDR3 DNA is TGTGCCAGCAGCTGGGGGGGAGCCACTGAAGCTTTCTTT. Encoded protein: CASSWGGATEAFF.